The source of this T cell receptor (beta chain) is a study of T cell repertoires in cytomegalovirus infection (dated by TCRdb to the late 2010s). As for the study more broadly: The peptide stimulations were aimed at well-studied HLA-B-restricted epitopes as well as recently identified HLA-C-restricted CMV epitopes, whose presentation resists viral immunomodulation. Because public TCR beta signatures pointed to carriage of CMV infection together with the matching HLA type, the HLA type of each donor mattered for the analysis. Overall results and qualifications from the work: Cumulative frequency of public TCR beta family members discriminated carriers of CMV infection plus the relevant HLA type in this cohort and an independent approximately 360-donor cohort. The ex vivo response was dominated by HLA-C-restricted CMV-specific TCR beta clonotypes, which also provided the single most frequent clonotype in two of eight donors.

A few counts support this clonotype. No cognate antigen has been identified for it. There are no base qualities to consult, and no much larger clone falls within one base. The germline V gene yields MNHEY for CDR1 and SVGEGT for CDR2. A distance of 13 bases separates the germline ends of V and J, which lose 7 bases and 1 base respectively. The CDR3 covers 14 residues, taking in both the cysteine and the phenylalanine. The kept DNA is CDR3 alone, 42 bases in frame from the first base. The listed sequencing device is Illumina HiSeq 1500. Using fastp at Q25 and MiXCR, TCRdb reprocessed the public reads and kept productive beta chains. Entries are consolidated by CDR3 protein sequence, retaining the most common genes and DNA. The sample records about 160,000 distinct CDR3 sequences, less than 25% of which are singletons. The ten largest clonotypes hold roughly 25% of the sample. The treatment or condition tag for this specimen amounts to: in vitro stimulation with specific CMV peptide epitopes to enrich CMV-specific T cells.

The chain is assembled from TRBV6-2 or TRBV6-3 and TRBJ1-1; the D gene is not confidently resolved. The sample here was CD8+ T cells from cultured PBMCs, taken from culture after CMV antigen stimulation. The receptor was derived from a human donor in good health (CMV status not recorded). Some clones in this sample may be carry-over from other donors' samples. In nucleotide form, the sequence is TGTGCCAGCACCCTAACCAGACAGAACACTGAAGCTTTCTTT. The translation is CASTLTRQNTEAFF.